What follows describes a single TCR beta chain. The specificity of this receptor is unknown. Per-base qualities were not stored, and no clone one base away is much larger. The immunoSEQ Assay, a bias-controlled multiplex PCR, was used to amplify TCRbeta CDR3 regions from genomic DNA. The study's processing was this. The number of nucleated cells in each sample was estimated from the amplification of reference gene primers within the assay. To quantify the absolute abundance of each unique TCRbeta CDR3 rearrangement, sequence reads were collapsed and filtered. Productive Simpson clonality was computed per sample as the square root of Simpson's diversity index over productive rearrangements. The clones in this table, taken by TCRdb from immuneACCESS, are in-frame only. Not every clone is retained; where verified, under half of the shortfall comes from an unresolved V gene, and the cause of the rest is unknown. The V and J calls and clone size are taken from that table; D and trimming were inferred from the DNA. This sample gives roughly 250,000 clones in total; approximately 87% of them show up just once. The leading ten clones occupy less than 15% of the sample.

One collaborating source in Seattle enrolled patients while the patients were actively infected and followed the patients over time throughout the course of disease. Whole blood was collected in K2EDTA tubes by collaborating institutions according to the institutions' own protocols. Collaborator samples were shipped for TCRbeta analysis as frozen whole blood, isolated PBMCs, or DNA extracted from either sample type. The data stem from a study of blood T cell repertoires in COVID-19 (dated by TCRdb to 2020 to 2022). Background for the entire study: The collaborator samples originated in the United States, Italy and Spain and spanned the acute and convalescent phases of COVID-19. The material from the prospective study consisted of cDNA or gDNA derived from T cells, B-cell-depleted T cells, or PBMCs. Deeply sampled blood TCRbeta repertoires from subjects exposed to, actively infected with, or recovered from COVID-19 were included in the dataset. The repertoires were released in a freely available public database intended as a resource for research on the immune response to SARS-CoV-2. Samples were obtained from the ongoing ImmuneRACE study (first 160 participants) and from 1,254 subjects provided by 6 global collaborators. The sample metadata nearly always contained a de-identified subject ID, COVID-19 status, age in years and sex. HLA class I and class II types, where available, came from metadata supplied by the sample provider rather than from assay-based typing. What the authors observed across the whole study: The quantity of clinical and demographic metadata differed by source and by participant and was supplied without curation.

From a lookup of the germline V gene, CDR1 and CDR2 are SGHDT and YYEEEE. CDR3 length: 16 amino acids, cysteine to phenylalanine. The retained sequence is limited to the CDR3, 48 bases, with the frame set at the first base. Relative to germline, V is missing 1 base and J is missing 7 bases, with 12 bases of the junction outside any gene match. The sequenced material came from peripheral blood. This TCR was sampled from a woman aged 25 to 39 with COVID-19, enrolled during active disease. This receptor chain uses TRBV5-6 and TRBJ1-2, and 8 junctional nucleotides match TRBD1. CDR3 loop: CASSLTGGRGRVGYTF. The DNA reads as follows: TGTGCCAGCAGCTTGACCGGGGGCAGGGGGCGCGTTGGCTACACCTTC.